This TCR beta chain comes out of a study of technical replicates of blood from a handful of donors. The data were produced by immunoSEQ multiplex PCR, yet TCRdb's version contains in-frame clones alone and is incomplete. The sample has about 82,000 clones, about nine tenths seen once. Trimming removed 3 bases at V and 6 bases at J, with 2 bases between. The CDR3 is 10 amino acids. The germline V gene has CDR1 MNHEY and CDR2 SMNVEV (reference sequence). The chain couples TRBV27 to TRBJ1-2; D is unclear. The sample taken for sequencing was T cells isolated from PBMCs. The sequence derives from a human donor in good health. The CDR3 protein is CASSFDGYTF. In DNA, the CDR3 is TGTGCCAGCAGTTTCGATGGCTACACCTTC.